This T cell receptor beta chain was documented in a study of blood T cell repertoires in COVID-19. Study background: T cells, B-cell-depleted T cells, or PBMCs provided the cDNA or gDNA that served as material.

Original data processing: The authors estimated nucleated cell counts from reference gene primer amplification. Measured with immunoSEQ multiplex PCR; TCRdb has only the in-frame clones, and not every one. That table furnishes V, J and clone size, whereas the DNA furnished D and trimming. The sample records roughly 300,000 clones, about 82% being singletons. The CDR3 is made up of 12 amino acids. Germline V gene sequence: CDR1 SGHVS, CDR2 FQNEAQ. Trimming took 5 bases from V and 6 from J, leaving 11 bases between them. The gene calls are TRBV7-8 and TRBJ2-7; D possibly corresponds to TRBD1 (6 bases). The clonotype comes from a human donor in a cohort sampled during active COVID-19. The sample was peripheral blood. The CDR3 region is CASSETGREQYF. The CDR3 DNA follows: TGTGCCAGCAGCGAAACAGGGCGCGAGCAGTACTTC.